This T cell receptor beta chain was captured by sequencing in a study of blood T cell repertoires in COVID-19. Whole-study context: Nucleic acid was either cDNA or gDNA, and it came from T cells, B-cell-depleted T cells, or PBMCs.

Generated by immunoSEQ multiplex PCR, the TCRdb table keeps only in-frame clones and is missing some. The sample has about 210,000 clones; 70% to 90% are singletons. This CDR3 has 15 residues. Between the trimmed V and J ends, which lost 0 bases and 4 bases, there was a span of 12 bases. The germline gives CDR1 ENHRY, CDR2 SYGVKD. The source is a woman aged 45-65 years with active or convalescent COVID-19. Input material: peripheral blood. The chain links TRBV10-3 to TRBJ1-2, with a possible D match to TRBD1 (5 bases). The CDR3 protein is CAISESRAGPYGYTF. For the CDR3, the DNA is TGTGCCATCAGTGAGTCCCGAGCGGGGCCCTATGGCTACACCTTC.